This record looks at one TCR beta chain sequence and its context. The antigen is undetermined. TCRdb keeps only in-frame clones here, not all; method: immunoSEQ multiplex PCR. This table has 110,000 to 150,000 clones, 80% to 90% appearing once. This sample was taken from a study of T cell responses to AZD1222 COVID-19 vaccine. General study results and limits: Researchers took repertoire samples only after the peak T cell response had come. Unmutated variant regions are reportedly the target of nearly half of TCRs that are spike-specific. Rises in breadth and depth of Spike-specific TCRs came after two AZD1222 doses. Just a handful of AZD1222 recipients were seropositive at baseline.

Germline CDR1 is SGHVS and CDR2 is FNYEAQ. The ends lost 3 bases at V and 3 bases at J; junction bases unmatched: 6. The CDR3 covers 17 residues. This clonotype was sampled from an adult in good health. Sequencing used peripheral blood, obtained on day 0 of AZD1222 vaccination. This sequence joins TRBV7-6 and TRBJ2-5; TRBD2 matches at 14 bases. CDR3 in amino acids: CASSLGLTSGGEETQYF. The CDR3 DNA sequence: TGTGCCAGCAGCTTGGGGTTGACTAGCGGGGGGGAAGAGACCCAGTACTTC.